One and the same sample provided the 27 T cell receptor beta chains below, sequenced in a study of cytomegalovirus exposure and HLA in healthy donors. 60 Vbeta and 13 Jbeta primers were used in PCR. This table comes from immunoSEQ multiplex PCR, and its TCRdb copy is limited to in-frame clones, with some not included. The sample holds about 67,000 clones; 60% to 80% are singletons and the top ten take over 7.5%. The specimen sequenced was PBMCs. The receptor source for this set is a man in his 60s in good health and CMV-seropositive.

This clone was seen a handful of times. The V call is TRBV27, the J call TRBJ2-5; 9 nucleotides align to TRBD2. CDR1 and CDR2 (germline): MNHEY, SMNVEV (reference sequence). Unmatched junction bases numbered 10, after V lost 6 bases and J lost 5 bases. The CDR3 loop spans 15 amino acids. The CDR3 nucleotides read TGTGCCAGCAGCTTCGCGGGGGGGCGGGCGGAGACCCAGTACTTC. As protein: CASSFAGGRAETQYF.

The chain has TRBV7-9 and TRBJ1-1, with 9 nucleotides matching TRBD1. This CDR3 has 18 residues. Germline lookup yields CDR1 SEHNR and CDR2 FQNEAQ (reference sequence). The ends lost 4 bases at V and 5 bases at J; junction bases unmatched: 17. CDR3 sequence reads: CASSSRGGQGILFTEAFF. CDR3 nucleotide sequence: TGTGCCAGCAGCTCCAGAGGGGGACAGGGAATATTATTTACTGAAGCTTTCTTT.

The CDR3 region has the DNA TGTGCCAGCAGCTCATCCGGGACTAGGGGCCATGAGCAGTTCTTC. Translating gives CASSSSGTRGHEQFF. The chain combines TRBV11-3 with TRBJ2-1; 8 bases line up with TRBD2. The CDR3 totals 15 residues. CDR1 is SGHNT, CDR2 YENEEA, per germline. The V segment lost 4 bases and the J segment 8 bases; nucleotides outside the gene matches: 10.

The V gene is TRBV5-4, the J gene TRBJ2-3; 7 positions agree with TRBD1. With V trimmed by 5 bases and J by 1 base, 19 bases remained unmatched. The CDR3 loop spans 19 amino acids. Germline V gene lookup returns CDR1 SGHNT and CDR2 YYREEE (reference sequence). CDR3 bases: TGTGCCAGCAGTACTACCGAGGACAGGAGTTGGTATCGCACAGATACGCAGTATTTT. Amino acid sequence: CASSTTEDRSWYRTDTQYF. The variable domain in full, with the rest retrieved from reference TRBV5-4 and TRBJ2-3, is ETGVTQSPTHLIKTRGQQVTLRCSSQSGHNTVSWYQQALGQGPQFIFQYYREEENGRGNFPPRFSGLQFPNYSSELNVNALELDDSALYLCASSTTEDRSWYRTDTQYFGPGTRLTVL.

J is TRBJ2-1 and V is TRBV27; maybe TRBD2 (6 bases). The CDR3 loop spans 14 amino acids. The V gene lost 8 bases and the J gene lost 4 bases, with 15 bases spanning the gap. The germline V gene has CDR1 MNHEY and CDR2 SMNVEV (reference sequence). Here the CDR3 reads CASGTAGTYNEQFF. The CDR3 DNA reads as TGTGCCAGCGGAACCGCCGGGACTTACAATGAGCAGTTCTTC.

This clone has just a few counts. The rearrangement joins TRBV5-6 to TRBJ2-7; 8 positions match TRBD2. With V trimmed by 3 bases and J by 0 bases, 5 bases remained unmatched. The CDR3 sequence is 15 residues long. Germline loops: CDR1 SGHDT, CDR2 YYEEEE. The CDR3 nucleotides read TGTGCCAGCAGCTGGGCGGGGGGTCTCTCCTACGAGCAGTACTTC. This sequence encodes CASSWAGGLSYEQYF.

CDR3 loop: CASSQESGTWKYEQYF. CDR3 coding DNA: TGCGCCAGCAGCCAAGAATCCGGGACATGGAAGTACGAGCAGTACTTC. The chain is built from TRBV4-1 and TRBJ2-7, with D tentatively TRBD1 (6 bases). V lost 0 bases and J 4 bases, leaving 16 bases between the germline ends. The CDR3 covers 16 residues. From germline, CDR1 is MGHRA and CDR2 YSYEKL.

This chain connects TRBV11-3 to TRBJ2-7, with a tentative D call TRBD1 (5 bases). Germline CDR1 and CDR2: SGHNT and YENEEA. Trimming removed 8 bases from V and 2 bases from J, with 10 bases in between. The CDR3 has 12 amino acids. CDR3 loop: CASARGTYEQYF. The CDR3 nucleotides read TGTGCCAGCGCAAGGGGCACCTACGAGCAGTACTTC.

The V call is TRBV19, the J call TRBJ2-5; possible D gene TRBD1, 6 bases. Germline CDR1 is LNHDA and CDR2 is SQIVND (reference sequence). Trimming left V 8 bases short and J 5 bases short, with 15 bases between. CDR3 length equals 13 residues. The CDR3 DNA reads TGTGCCAGTTCACAGGGAATGGAGGAGACCCAGTACTTC. Protein product: CASSQGMEETQYF.

The rearrangement links TRBV5-1 to TRBJ2-1; 9 nucleotides match TRBD2. Germline V gene data show CDR1 as SGHRS and CDR2 as YFSETQ. The J segment lost 8 bases and the V segment lost 4 bases, leaving 7 bases of the junction unmatched. CDR3 size: 14 residues. CDR3 loop: CASSTAGGVYEQFF. CDR3 coding DNA: TGCGCCAGCAGCACAGCGGGAGGTGTTTATGAGCAGTTCTTC. The complete variable domain, with remaining parts taken from reference TRBV5-1 and TRBJ2-1, reads KAGVTQTPRYLIKTRGQQVTLSCSPISGHRSVSWYQQTPGQGLQFLFEYFSETQRNKGNFPGRFSGRQFSNSRSEMNVSTLELGDSALYLCASSTAGGVYEQFFGPGTRLTVL.

The chain uses TRBV2 and TRBJ2-2; D gene ambiguous. The CDR3 has 13 residues. V was cut by 4 bases and J by 3 bases, with 6 bases left in between. The germline V gene encodes CDR1 SNHLY and CDR2 FYNNEI. The DNA of the CDR3 is TGTGCCAGCAGTGTAGTGGACACCGGGGAGCTGTTTTTT. Translation gives CASSVVDTGELFF. Full variable domain (outside the CDR3, taken from reference TRBV2 and TRBJ2-2): EPEVTQTPSHQVTQMGQEVILRCVPISNHLYFYWYRQILGQKVEFLVSFYNNEISEKSEIFDDQFSVERPDGSNFTLKIRSTKLEDSAMYFCASSVVDTGELFFGEGSRLTVL.

V and J are TRBV7-2 and TRBJ2-3; D ambiguous. This CDR3 region has 12 residues. V lost 5 bases and J 5 bases, leaving 8 bases between the germline ends. Germline CDR1 and CDR2: SGHTA and FQGNSA. The CDR3 DNA follows: TGTGCCAGCAGCCCCCCAATAGATACGCAGTATTTT. This gives the protein CASSPPIDTQYF.

This chain connects TRBV5-1 to TRBJ2-1; the match to TRBD1 covers 8 bases. This CDR3 comprises 15 residues. Germline-derived CDR1 and CDR2 are SGHRS and YFSETQ. J was trimmed by 5 bases and V by 1 base; bases with no gene match: 5. CDR3 region: CASSLSGQGHNEQFF. The CDR3 coding sequence is TGCGCCAGCAGCTTGTCCGGACAGGGACACAATGAGCAGTTCTTC.

The gene calls are TRBV5-6 and TRBJ1-4, with D possibly TRBD1 on 5 matching bases. The CDR3 is 18 residues long. Deletions cut 0 bases from V and 4 bases from J, with 19 bases between. CDR1 and CDR2 from the germline V gene are SGHDT and YYEEEE. In DNA, the CDR3 is TGTGCCAGCAGCTTGGGAGTCGACAGAGAAAGGGGTAATGAAAAACTGTTTTTT. Protein sequence: CASSLGVDRERGNEKLFF.

This chain uses TRBV4-1 with TRBJ1-5; 8 bases map to TRBD1. V trimming: 0 bases; J trimming: 0 bases; junction bases outside the gene matches: 4. The germline gives CDR1 MGHRA, CDR2 YSYEKL. The CDR3 consists of 17 residues. CDR3 in DNA: TGCGCCAGCAGCCAAGAGGGACAGGAAGTTAGCAATCAGCCCCAGCATTTT. Translation: CASSQEGQEVSNQPQHF.

Only one count was recorded for this clone. V usage is TRBV11-2 and J usage is TRBJ1-1; 8 bases match TRBD1. The ends lost 1 base at V and 0 bases at J; junction bases unmatched: 7. The germline V gene has CDR1 SGHAT and CDR2 FQNNGV. This CDR3 has 17 residues. CDR3 DNA: TGTGCCAGCAGCTTAGGGGACAGGAACCGAATGAACACTGAAGCTTTCTTT. As protein: CASSLGDRNRMNTEAFF.

V and J are TRBV4-2 and TRBJ1-6, with D possibly matching TRBD1 (5 bases). Trimming took off 1 base at V and 3 bases at J, with 10 bases between the two ends. The CDR3 consists of 16 residues. Germline V gene lookup returns CDR1 LGHNA and CDR2 YNFKEQ. The CDR3 region is CASSQARQSYNSPLHF. DNA of the CDR3: TGTGCCAGCAGCCAAGCCCGACAGAGCTATAATTCACCCCTCCACTTT.

This chain joins TRBV5-1 and TRBJ1-1; maybe TRBD1 (6 bases). Germline V lookup: CDR1 SGHRS, CDR2 YFSETQ. The CDR3 sequence is 14 residues long. Trimming shortened V by 4 bases and J by 1 base, and 11 bases separated the two germline ends. This chain's CDR3 is CASSVSTGNTEAFF. In DNA, the CDR3 is TGCGCCAGCAGCGTTTCGACAGGGAACACTGAAGCTTTCTTT. Looking up the rest from reference TRBV5-1 and TRBJ1-1 gives the full variable domain: KAGVTQTPRYLIKTRGQQVTLSCSPISGHRSVSWYQQTPGQGLQFLFEYFSETQRNKGNFPGRFSGRQFSNSRSEMNVSTLELGDSALYLCASSVSTGNTEAFFGQGTRLTVV.

The V gene is TRBV7-9, the J gene TRBJ2-2; 7 nucleotides match TRBD1. This CDR3 contains 16 residues. The germline CDR1 and CDR2 sequences are SEHNR and FQNEAQ (reference sequence). V trimming: 8 bases; J trimming: 2 bases; junction bases outside the gene matches: 11. DNA of the CDR3: TGTGCCAGCGCGAGGGGGCAGGGCTTAAACACCGGGGAGCTGTTTTTT. Its protein product is CASARGQGLNTGELFF.

This rearrangement joins TRBV18 to TRBJ1-4; no reliable D call. V was clipped by 1 base and J by 8 bases, with 8 bases between them. The CDR3 is made up of 13 amino acids. The germline CDR1 and CDR2 sequences are KGHSH and LQKENI. The CDR3 is CASSPRRLEKLFF. The CDR3, as DNA: TGTGCCAGCTCACCACGGCGGCTCGAAAAACTGTTTTTT.

V and J are TRBV6-5 and TRBJ2-1; D ambiguous. The CDR3 has 13 residues. CDR1 and CDR2 (germline): MNHEY, SVGAGI. With 2 bases removed from V and 5 bases from J, the gap between germline ends came to 7 bases. CDR3 sequence (DNA): TGTGCCAGCAGTTACGACTTAAACAATGAGCAGTTCTTC. Translating gives CASSYDLNNEQFF.

The CDR3 DNA reads as TGCGCCAGCAGCCAACAGGTGAACACTGAAGCTTTCTTT. Translated, it gives CASSQQVNTEAFF. The chain carries TRBV5-1 and TRBJ1-1; a possible D gene is TRBD1 (5 bases). Trimming left V 4 bases short and J 0 bases short, with 7 bases between. Germline V gene data show CDR1 as SGHRS and CDR2 as YFSETQ. CDR3 length: 13 amino acids.

The chain links TRBV27 to TRBJ2-2; 9 bases line up with TRBD1. CDR3 length: 16 residues. V shed 3 bases, J shed 3 bases, and the junction held 5 bases outside the gene matches. Germline V gene sequence: CDR1 MNHEY, CDR2 SMNVEV (reference sequence). Here the CDR3 DNA reads TGTGCCAGCAGTTTGGTTAGGACAGGGGACACCGGGGAGCTGTTTTTT. This encodes CASSLVRTGDTGELFF.

This clone was observed a handful of times. The chain couples TRBV29-1 to TRBJ1-1, with D possibly TRBD1 on 6 matching bases. CDR3 length: 18 residues. V lost 0 bases and J 3 bases, leaving 23 bases between the germline ends. Germline values: CDR1 SQVTM, CDR2 ANQGSEA. CDR3 sequence: CSVEDLQGGFFRDTEAFF. The DNA for the CDR3 is TGCAGCGTTGAAGATCTTCAAGGGGGATTTTTTCGGGACACTGAAGCTTTCTTT.

The V and J genes are TRBV4-3 and TRBJ1-1; no definite D call. Per the germline V gene, CDR1 is LGHNA and CDR2 is YSLEER. This CDR3 comprises 14 residues. Trimming cost V 4 bases and J 2 bases, with 11 bases left between them. The CDR3 protein is CASSPDGINTEAFF. The CDR3 nucleotides read TGCGCCAGCAGCCCGGACGGGATTAACACTGAAGCTTTCTTT.

The J gene is TRBJ1-4, the V gene TRBV7-9; D gene ambiguous. Germline loops: CDR1 SEHNR, CDR2 FQNEAQ (reference sequence). Trimming pared 4 bases from V and 2 bases from J, leaving 8 bases between. This CDR3 spans 14 amino acids. The DNA of the CDR3 is TGTGCCAGCAGCTATGAGGGTACTAATGAAAAACTGTTTTTT. It is translated as CASSYEGTNEKLFF.

The V gene is TRBV5-6, the J gene TRBJ2-3; D is undetermined. V was pared by 3 bases and J by 5 bases, with 16 bases between. The CDR3 sequence is 15 residues long. The germline gives CDR1 SGHDT, CDR2 YYEEEE. In nucleotides, the CDR3 is TGTGCCAGCAGCTCGGTGAGGTGGTCCGGAGATACGCAGTATTTT. Protein product: CASSSVRWSGDTQYF. Using reference TRBV5-6 and TRBJ2-3 for the parts outside the CDR3, the full variable domain is DAGVTQSPTHLIKTRGQQVTLRCSPKSGHDTVSWYQQALGQGPQFIFQYYEEEERQRGNFPDRFSGHQFPNYSSELNVNALLLGDSALYLCASSSVRWSGDTQYFGPGTRLTVL.